One TCR beta chain is described in this entry. As yet, its antigen is unknown. The investigators reverse transcribed all of the isolated RNA, so they sequenced expressed TCRB transcripts. Sequencing used immunoSEQ multiplex PCR; TCRdb keeps in-frame clones, though not all of them. The top ten hold roughly 0.022% of the sample, which has some 700,000 clones, 13% seen once. The data derive from a study of beta chain features in type 1 diabetes. The wider study: All of the samples together had 107,917,701 sorted cells examined. Overall study results and limits: Type 1 diabetes patients showed a moderate but significant shortening of TCRB CDR3s in all four CD4+ subsets. It was not settled here whether HLA type affects TCRB rearrangement.

Markers CD45RO/CCR7/CD25/CD127/CD95/CD27 served to sort CD4+ naive, central memory, regulatory and stem cell-like memory cells. The CDR3 runs to 13 residues. The receptor comes from a man aged 18 to 29 with type 1 diabetes. Sample: naive CD4+ T cells from blood. This chain uses TRBV21-1 with TRBJ1-5; the table's D gene call, TRBD1, was not cross checked with the DNA. TRBV21-1 constitutes a pseudogene. This chain's CDR3 is CATIEDRAQPQHF. In DNA, the CDR3 is TGTGCCACTATCGAGGACAGGGCACAGCCCCAGCATTTT.